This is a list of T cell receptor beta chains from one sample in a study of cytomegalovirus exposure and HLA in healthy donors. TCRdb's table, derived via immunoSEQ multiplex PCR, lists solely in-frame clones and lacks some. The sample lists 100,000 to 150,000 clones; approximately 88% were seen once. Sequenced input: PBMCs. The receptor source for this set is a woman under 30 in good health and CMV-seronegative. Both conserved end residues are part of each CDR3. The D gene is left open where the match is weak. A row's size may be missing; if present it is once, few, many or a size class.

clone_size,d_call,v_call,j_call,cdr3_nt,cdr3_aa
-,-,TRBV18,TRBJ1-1,TGTGCCAGCTCACCACGAAGAGGCCCGACGGACACTGAAGCTTTCTTT,CASSPRRGPTDTEAFF
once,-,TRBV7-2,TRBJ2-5,TGTGCCAGCACAGTGGGGCGGCGACAAGAGACCCAGTACTTC,CASTVGRRQETQYF
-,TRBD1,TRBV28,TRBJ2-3,TGTGCCAGCAGTTCCGGACAGGGTCGCACAGATACGCAGTATTTT,CASSSGQGRTDTQYF
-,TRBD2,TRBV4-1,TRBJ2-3,TGCGCCAGCAGCCAAGGAAGGGCTAGCGGGAGGGCCGATACGCAGTATTTT,CASSQGRASGRADTQYF
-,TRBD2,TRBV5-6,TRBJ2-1,TGTGCCAGCAGCTGGACACCGGGACTAGCGGTACATGAGCAGTTCTTC,CASSWTPGLAVHEQFF
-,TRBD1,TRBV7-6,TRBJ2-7,TGTGCCAGCAGCTTTGGGACAGGGTTATACGAGCAGTACTTC,CASSFGTGLYEQYF
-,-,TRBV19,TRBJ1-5,TGTGCCAGTAGTATGGTCCACAGGTTTAATCAGCCCCAGCATTTT,CASSMVHRFNQPQHF
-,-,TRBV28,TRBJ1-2,TGTGCCAGCAGTTTGTTCGTGGGCCATGGCTACACCTTC,CASSLFVGHGYTF
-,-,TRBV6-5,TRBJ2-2,TGTGCCAGCAGACCCGGCAGGGGAAACACCGGGGAGCTGTTTTTT,CASRPGRGNTGELFF
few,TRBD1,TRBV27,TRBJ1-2,TGTGCCAGCAGTACCGGGACAGGGAACTATGGCTACACCTTC,CASSTGTGNYGYTF
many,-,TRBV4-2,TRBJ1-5,TGTGCCAGCAGCCAAGATTCGGGGGTAGGGCAGCCCCAGCATTTT,CASSQDSGVGQPQHF
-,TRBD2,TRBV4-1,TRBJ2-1,TGCGCCAGCACCGCACGTCTAGCGGGAGTCTCCTACAATGAGCAGTTCTTC,CASTARLAGVSYNEQFF
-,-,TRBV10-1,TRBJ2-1,TGCGCCAGCAGTGAGGATAGCGGATCTTACAATGAGCAGTTCTTC,CASSEDSGSYNEQFF
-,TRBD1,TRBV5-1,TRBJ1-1,TGCGCCAGCACCAAGGACAGGGCACTGAACACTGAAGCTTTCTTT,CASTKDRALNTEAFF
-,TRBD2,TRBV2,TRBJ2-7,TGTGCCAGCAGTCCGGGACTAGCGATGTACGAGCAGTACTTC,CASSPGLAMYEQYF
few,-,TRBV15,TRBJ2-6,TGTGCCACCAGCAGAGATCTCCGCTCTGGGGCCAACGTCCTGACTTTC,CATSRDLRSGANVLTF
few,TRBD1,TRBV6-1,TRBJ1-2,TGTGCCAGCAGTGCTGACAGGGGATATGGCTACACCTTC,CASSADRGYGYTF
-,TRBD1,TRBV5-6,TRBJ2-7,TGTGCCAGCAGCTTGGAATGGACAGGGATTTACGAGCAGTACTTC,CASSLEWTGIYEQYF
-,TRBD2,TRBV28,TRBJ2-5,TGTGCCAGCACCTTGGGAGGGACTAGCGGGAGAGGGCAAGAGACCCAGTACTTC,CASTLGGTSGRGQETQYF
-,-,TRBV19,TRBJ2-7,TGTGCCAGTAGTCCCGGACAGAGGGAGCAGTACTTC,CASSPGQREQYF
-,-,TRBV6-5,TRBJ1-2,TGTGCCAGCAGTTACTCTATCTCCCAGGGTCGGTATGGCTACACCTTC,CASSYSISQGRYGYTF
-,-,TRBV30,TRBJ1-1,TGTGCCTGGAGTGCTCAGGGGTCGGTGGGCACTGAAGCTTTCTTT,CAWSAQGSVGTEAFF
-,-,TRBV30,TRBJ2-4,TGTGCCCGGAGTAAGCGGGTACATGACATTCAGTACTTC,CARSKRVHDIQYF
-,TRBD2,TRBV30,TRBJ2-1,TGTGCCTGGAGAGTAGCGGGATACGGCTATGAGCAGTTCTTC,CAWRVAGYGYEQFF
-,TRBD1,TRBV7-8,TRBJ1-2,TGTGCCAGCAGCCGGGACAGAATCTACGTTAGTTATGGCTACACCTTC,CASSRDRIYVSYGYTF
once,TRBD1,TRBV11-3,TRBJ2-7,TGTGCCAGCAGCTGGGGGACAGGGCTGGTGCAGTACTTC,CASSWGTGLVQYF
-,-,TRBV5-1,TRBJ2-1,TGCGCCAGCAACCTAGAAGGGGCGAGCTCCTACAATGAGCAGTTCTTC,CASNLEGASSYNEQFF
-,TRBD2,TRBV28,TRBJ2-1,TGTGCCAGCAGTTTACTAGCGGGAGGCCTTAACTACAATGAGCAGTTCTTC,CASSLLAGGLNYNEQFF
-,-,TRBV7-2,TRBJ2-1,TGTGCCAGCAACTCACCTACGGCGGCCTACAATGAGCAGTTCTTC,CASNSPTAAYNEQFF
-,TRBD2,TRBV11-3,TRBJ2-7,TGTGCCAGCAGCTTCGGGGGGGCTGACGAGCAGTACTTC,CASSFGGADEQYF
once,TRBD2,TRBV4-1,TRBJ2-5,TGCGCCAGCAGCGCCGGACTAGCGGGGAAAGGGTGGGAGACCCAGTACTTC,CASSAGLAGKGWETQYF
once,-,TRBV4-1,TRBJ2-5,TGCGCCAGCAGCCAAGTCTTGGCCAGAGAGACCCAGTACTTC,CASSQVLARETQYF
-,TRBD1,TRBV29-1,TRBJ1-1,TGCAGCGTTGGGGCAGGGGGACTCACTGAAGCTTTCTTT,CSVGAGGLTEAFF
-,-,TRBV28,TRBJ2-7,TGTGCCAGCAGTTTAAGCCGAGAGCAGTACTTC,CASSLSREQYF
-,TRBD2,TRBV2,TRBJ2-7,TGTGCCAGCAGTGCCTACCTAGCGGGAGCCGACGAGCAGTACTTC,CASSAYLAGADEQYF
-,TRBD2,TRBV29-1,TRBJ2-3,TGCAGCGTTGTGGGAGGGAGCACAGATACGCAGTATTTT,CSVVGGSTDTQYF
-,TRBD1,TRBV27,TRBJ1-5,TGTGCCAGCAGTCTTCTCGGGACAGGCCCTGGCAATCAGCCCCAGCATTTT,CASSLLGTGPGNQPQHF
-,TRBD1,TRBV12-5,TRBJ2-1,TGTGCTAGTGGCCGAGGGACAGCTACTTACAATGAGCAGTTCTTC,CASGRGTATYNEQFF
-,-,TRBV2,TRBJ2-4,TGTGCCAGCAATGGACTAAAAAACATTCAGTACTTC,CASNGLKNIQYF
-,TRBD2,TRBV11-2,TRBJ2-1,TGTGCCAGCAGCGACCGGACTAGCCCCTACAATGAGCAGTTCTTC,CASSDRTSPYNEQFF
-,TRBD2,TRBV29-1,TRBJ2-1,TGCAGCGTTGAGACTAGCGGGAATTCATACAATGAGCAGTTCTTC,CSVETSGNSYNEQFF
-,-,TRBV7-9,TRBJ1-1,TGTGCCAGCAGCCAGACAGGTATGAACACTGAAGCTTTCTTT,CASSQTGMNTEAFF
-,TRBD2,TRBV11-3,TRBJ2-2,TGTGCCAGCAGCACCCGGACTAGCGGGCTAACGAACACCGGGGAGCTGTTTTTT,CASSTRTSGLTNTGELFF
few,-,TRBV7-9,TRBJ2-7,TGTGCCAGCAGCTTTGCGTTCTACGAGCAGTACTTC,CASSFAFYEQYF
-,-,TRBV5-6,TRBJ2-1,TGTGCCAGCAGCTTGGCCGGTGAGCAGTTCTTC,CASSLAGEQFF
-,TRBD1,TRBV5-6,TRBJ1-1,TGTGCCAGCAGTTCCGGGACAGGGTTTCATAGGTACACTGAAGCTTTCTTT,CASSSGTGFHRYTEAFF
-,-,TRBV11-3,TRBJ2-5,TGTGCCAGCAGCACCCGACGGGGGACAGAGACCCAGTACTTC,CASSTRRGTETQYF
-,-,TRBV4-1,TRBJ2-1,TGCGCCAGCAGCCAACGGCCTAGTAACCTGGGCAATGAGCAGTTCTTC,CASSQRPSNLGNEQFF
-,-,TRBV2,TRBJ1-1,TGTGCCAGCAGAGCCCGGGTCTCAGTCACTGAAGCTTTCTTT,CASRARVSVTEAFF
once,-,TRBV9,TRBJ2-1,TGTGCCAGCAGCGTCCTCCCGACAGTGTACAATGAGCAGTTCTTC,CASSVLPTVYNEQFF